These 11 T cell receptor beta chains originate from one sample sequenced in a study of blood T cell repertoires in COVID-19. This table comes from immunoSEQ multiplex PCR, and its TCRdb copy is limited to in-frame clones, with some not included. The sample contains roughly 120,000 clones, around 80% of which appear only once. The sample was peripheral blood. These receptors came from a woman aged 70 to 79 with acute or convalescent COVID-19.

This clone has just a few counts. The chain has TRBV6-5 and TRBJ1-1; D gene ambiguous. This CDR3 comprises 14 residues. V gave up 0 bases and J gave up 10 bases, with 15 bases separating them. Per the germline V gene, CDR1 is MNHEY and CDR2 is SVGAGI. CDR3 in amino acids: CASSYSSIQSGAFF. The CDR3 DNA follows: TGTGCCAGCAGTTACTCTAGCATCCAATCGGGAGCTTTCTTT.

The chain joins TRBV27 to TRBJ2-2; 10 bases match TRBD1. The J segment lost 7 bases and the V segment lost 8 bases, leaving 16 bases of the junction unmatched. Germline values: CDR1 MNHEY, CDR2 SMNVEV (reference sequence). This CDR3 contains 17 residues. DNA of the CDR3: TGTGCCAGCCTCTCCCCAGGGGGGGGACAGGGGAACGGGGAGCTGTTTTTT. Residues: CASLSPGGGQGNGELFF.

The chain employs TRBV6-5 and TRBJ1-2; TRBD1 matches at 7 bases. CDR3 length: 16 amino acids. The trim removed 4 bases at V and 4 bases at J, leaving 12 bases unmatched. Germline V lookup: CDR1 MNHEY, CDR2 SVGAGI. The CDR3 DNA reads TGTGCCAGCAGTTTTAACCCGGGACAGCGATCCTATGGCTACACCTTC. Amino acid sequence: CASSFNPGQRSYGYTF.

The sample holds one count of this clone. V and J are TRBV7-2 and TRBJ2-7, with D maybe TRBD1 (7 bases). The CDR3 contains 14 residues. The germline V gene has CDR1 SGHTA and CDR2 FQGNSA. V shed 4 bases and J shed 4 bases, with 14 bases lying between them. The CDR3 nucleotides read TGTGCCAGCAGCTGGAGCCAGGGGGGATACGAGCAGTACTTC. It specifies CASSWSQGGYEQYF.

The chain is built from TRBV6-1 and TRBJ2-7, with D possibly being TRBD2 (6 bases). The CDR3 totals 17 residues. Germline V CDR1 and CDR2: MNHNS, SASEGT. V shed 0 bases and J shed 1 base, with 16 bases lying between them. CDR3 sequence reads: CASSEAPPGGISYEQYF. CDR3 coding DNA: TGTGCCAGCAGTGAAGCTCCACCCGGAGGGATTTCCTACGAGCAGTACTTC.

This rearrangement joins TRBV30 to TRBJ1-5; D call uncertain. Trimming left V 4 bases short and J 5 bases short, with 12 bases between. Germline V lookup: CDR1 GTSNPN, CDR2 SVGIG (reference sequence). The CDR3 contains 13 residues. As DNA, the CDR3 is TGTGCCTGGACACAGCGGGCCGATCAGCCCCAGCATTTT. Its translation is CAWTQRADQPQHF. Full variable domain (remainder filled in from reference TRBV30 and TRBJ1-5): SQTIHQWPATLVQPVGSPLSLECTVEGTSNPNLYWYRQAAGRGLQLLFYSVGIGQISSEVPQNLSASRPQDRQFILSSKKLLLSDSGFYLCAWTQRADQPQHFGDGTRLSIL.

The DNA for the CDR3 is TGTGCCAGCTCTCGCACTAGCGGGAGCTCCTACAATGAGCAGTTCTTC. It is translated as CASSRTSGSSYNEQFF. V usage is TRBV18 and J usage is TRBJ2-1, with 11 bases identical to TRBD2. V gave up 6 bases and J gave up 0 bases; unmatched junction bases: 4. CDR1 and CDR2 (germline): KGHSH, LQKENI. This CDR3 spans 16 amino acids.

This chain uses TRBV19 with TRBJ1-6, with no clear D. The CDR3 contains 17 residues. Germline lookup yields CDR1 LNHDA and CDR2 SQIVND (reference sequence). Trimming took 4 bases from V and 0 from J, leaving 13 bases between them. The DNA for the CDR3 is TGTGCCAGTAGTAACACTCCACGGAGCTCCTATAATTCACCCCTCCACTTT. This gives the protein CASSNTPRSSYNSPLHF.

This chain connects TRBV3-1 (or the pseudogene TRBV3-2) to TRBJ2-1; perhaps TRBD1 as D (7 bases). Per the germline V gene, CDR1 is LGHDT and CDR2 is YNNKEL (reference sequence). This CDR3 contains 15 residues. V lost 1 base and J lost 5, with 12 bases in between. The CDR3 is CASSQGGGGNNEQFF. The CDR3 DNA reads TGTGCCAGCAGCCAAGGAGGAGGGGGCAACAATGAGCAGTTCTTC.

V gene TRBV7-9 combines with J gene TRBJ2-2; 8 bases agree with TRBD1. Trimming at V came to 8 bases and at J to 4 bases, leaving 6 bases not matched to a gene. The CDR3 contains 14 residues. Per the germline V gene, CDR1 is SEHNR and CDR2 is FQNEAQ (reference sequence). CDR3 loop: CASAGTGGTGELFF. The CDR3 DNA is TGTGCCAGCGCCGGGACAGGCGGCACCGGGGAGCTGTTTTTT.

The DNA for the CDR3 is TGTGCCAGCAGCTTAGGTCAGGTGAACACCGGGGAGCTGTTTTTT. Protein sequence: CASSLGQVNTGELFF. The rearrangement joins TRBV7-8 to TRBJ2-2; D gene unclear. CDR3 length: 15 residues. Trimming removed 1 base at V and 1 base at J, with 7 bases between. The germline gives CDR1 SGHVS, CDR2 FQNEAQ.